The T cell receptor (beta chain) under discussion was sequenced for a study of cytomegalovirus exposure and HLA in healthy donors. The donors were in the approximately 130-subject validation cohort, distinct from the roughly 700-subject first cohort. TCRdb's copy holds only in-frame clones and misses some; the assay was immunoSEQ multiplex PCR. The sample yields about 120,000 clones, 88% seen once. Trimming removed 0 bases at V and 4 bases at J, with 9 bases between. Germline CDR1 and CDR2: MNHEY and SVGAGI. CDR3 length: 14 residues. The receptor was derived from a woman younger than 30 in good health and CMV-seropositive. This chain connects TRBV6-5 to TRBJ1-1; D not resolved. The sample taken for sequencing was PBMCs. The CDR3, as DNA: TGTGCCAGCAGTTACTCGGAGAGGAGCACTGAAGCTTTCTTT. It is translated as CASSYSERSTEAFF.